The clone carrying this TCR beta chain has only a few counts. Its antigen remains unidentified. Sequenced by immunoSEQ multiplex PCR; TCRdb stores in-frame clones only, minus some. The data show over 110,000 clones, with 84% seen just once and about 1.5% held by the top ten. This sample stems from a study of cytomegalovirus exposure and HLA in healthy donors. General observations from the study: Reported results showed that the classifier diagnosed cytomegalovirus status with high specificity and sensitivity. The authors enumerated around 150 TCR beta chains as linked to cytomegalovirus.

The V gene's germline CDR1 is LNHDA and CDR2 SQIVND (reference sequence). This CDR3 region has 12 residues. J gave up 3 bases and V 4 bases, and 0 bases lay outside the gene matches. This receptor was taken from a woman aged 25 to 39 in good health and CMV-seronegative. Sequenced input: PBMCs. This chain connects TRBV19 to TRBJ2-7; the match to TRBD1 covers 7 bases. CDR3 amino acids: CASSRQGYEQYF. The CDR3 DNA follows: TGTGCCAGTAGTAGACAGGGCTACGAGCAGTACTTC. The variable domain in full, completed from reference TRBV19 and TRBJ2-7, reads DGGITQSPKYLFRKEGQNVTLSCEQNLNHDAMYWYRQDPGQGLRLIYYSQIVNDFQKGDIAEGYSVSREKKESFPLTVTSAQKNPTAFYLCASSRQGYEQYFGPGTRLTVT.